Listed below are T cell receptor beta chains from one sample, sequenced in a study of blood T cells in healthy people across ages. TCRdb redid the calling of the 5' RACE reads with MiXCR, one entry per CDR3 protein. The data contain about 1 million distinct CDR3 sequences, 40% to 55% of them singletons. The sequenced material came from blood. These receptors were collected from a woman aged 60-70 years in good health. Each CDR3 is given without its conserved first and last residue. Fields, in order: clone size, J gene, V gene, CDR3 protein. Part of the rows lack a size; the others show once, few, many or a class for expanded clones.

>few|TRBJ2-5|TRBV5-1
ASSLTILQETQY
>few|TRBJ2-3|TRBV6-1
ASSPGLAGPLSTDTQY
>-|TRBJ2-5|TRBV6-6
ASSYGHTYNEQY
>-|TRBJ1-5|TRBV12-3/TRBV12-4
ASSFGRRGVQPQH
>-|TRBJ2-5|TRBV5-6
ASSLDPQSGTQY
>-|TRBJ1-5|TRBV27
ASSLNIRAGNQPQH
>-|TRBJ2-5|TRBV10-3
AIRSGTGGKETQY
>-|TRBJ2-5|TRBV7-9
ASSPQIGGETQY
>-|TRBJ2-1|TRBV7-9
ASRPGTVAYNEQF
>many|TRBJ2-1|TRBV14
ASSQDLLGEQF
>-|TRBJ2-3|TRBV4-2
ASSQTLPPSGRIGTQY
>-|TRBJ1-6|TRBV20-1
SPRDLKGAYNSPLH
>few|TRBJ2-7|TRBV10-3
AIGLAGVEQY
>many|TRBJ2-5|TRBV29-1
SVAGGTLAETQY
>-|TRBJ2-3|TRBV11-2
ASSLVGTSAQY
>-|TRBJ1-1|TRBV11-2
ASSLSPGSGAF
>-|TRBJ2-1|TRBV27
ATRLAETYNEQF
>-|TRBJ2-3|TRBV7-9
ASSPDGSTTDTQY
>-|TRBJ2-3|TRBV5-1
ASSLEKGRDTQY
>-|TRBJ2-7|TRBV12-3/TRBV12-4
ASSKLLGPYEQY
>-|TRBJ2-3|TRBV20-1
SASFNMLAGVDTQY
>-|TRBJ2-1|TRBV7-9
ASSRGEQF
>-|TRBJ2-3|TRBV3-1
ASTHPKTDTQY
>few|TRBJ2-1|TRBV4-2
ASSQLLYNEQF
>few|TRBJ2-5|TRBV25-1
ASPSHRDPRRETQY
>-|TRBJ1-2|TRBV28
ASALGYGYT
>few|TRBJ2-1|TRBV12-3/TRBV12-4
ASSPGRSKGGEQF
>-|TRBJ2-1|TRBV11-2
ASLGAGNEQF
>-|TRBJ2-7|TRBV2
ASSDLIGQGWEQY
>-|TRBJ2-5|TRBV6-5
ASSYGLAGEEETQY
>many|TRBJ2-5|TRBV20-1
SAEWRLAGHQETQY
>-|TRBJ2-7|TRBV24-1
ATSEAGQSYEQY
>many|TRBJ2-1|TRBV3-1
ASSRAGSSYNEQF
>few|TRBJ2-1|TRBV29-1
SVDEYNEQF
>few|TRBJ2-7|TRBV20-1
SADRATGGRYEQY
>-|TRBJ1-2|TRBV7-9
ASSERPRDRGVLDYGYT
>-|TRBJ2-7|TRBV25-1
ASSGIGMGTSGFSYEQY
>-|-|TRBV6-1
ASSEDLGGHTYNEQY
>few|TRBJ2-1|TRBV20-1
SARDLLGRASYNEQF
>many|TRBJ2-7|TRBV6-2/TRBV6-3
ASSYGRAVAEQY
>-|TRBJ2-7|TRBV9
ASSPLLDTRRSYEQY
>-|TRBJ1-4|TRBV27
ASSTGAGNEKLF
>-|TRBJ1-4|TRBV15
ATSHGSLNEKLF
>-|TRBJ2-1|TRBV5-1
ASSSGTSGSGNEQF
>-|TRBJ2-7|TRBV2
ASADRVRDEQY
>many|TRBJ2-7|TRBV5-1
ASSLLGQTGEQY
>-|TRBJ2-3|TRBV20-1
SAPVAGGFADTQY
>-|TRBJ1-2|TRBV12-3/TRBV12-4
ASSWGTGNGYT
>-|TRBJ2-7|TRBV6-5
ASSYSRLAGGYLYEQY
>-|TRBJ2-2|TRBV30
AWGYSIPNTGELF
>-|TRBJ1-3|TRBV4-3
ASSQGLRSSGNTIY
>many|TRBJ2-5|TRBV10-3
AISGTEYQETQY
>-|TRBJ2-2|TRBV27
ASSFPSGRVTGELF
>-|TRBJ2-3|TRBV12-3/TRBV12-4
ASRLAGGRTDAQY
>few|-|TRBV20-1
SARSWGLRRSDSYEQY
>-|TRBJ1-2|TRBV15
ATSGSNRGRYGYT
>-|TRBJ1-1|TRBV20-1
SASHRGVGTEAF